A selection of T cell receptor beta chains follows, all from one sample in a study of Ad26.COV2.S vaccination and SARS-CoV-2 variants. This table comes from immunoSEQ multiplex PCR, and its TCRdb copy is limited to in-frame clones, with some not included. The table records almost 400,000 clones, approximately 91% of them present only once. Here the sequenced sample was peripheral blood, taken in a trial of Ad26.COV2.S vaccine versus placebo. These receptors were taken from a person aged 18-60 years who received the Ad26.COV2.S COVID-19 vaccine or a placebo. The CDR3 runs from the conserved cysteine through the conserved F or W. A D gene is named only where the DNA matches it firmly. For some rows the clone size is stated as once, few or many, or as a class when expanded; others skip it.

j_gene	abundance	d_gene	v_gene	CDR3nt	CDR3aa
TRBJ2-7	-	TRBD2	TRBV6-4	TGTGCCAGCGTAGCGGGAGGATCCTACGAGCAGTACTTC	CASVAGGSYEQYF
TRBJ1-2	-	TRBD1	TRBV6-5	TGTGCCAGCAGTCCGACAGGGTGGGACGGCTACACCTTC	CASSPTGWDGYTF
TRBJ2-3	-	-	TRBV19	TGTGCCAGTAGTGTCTACGCCGGGTCCCCCACAGATACGCAGTATTTT	CASSVYAGSPTDTQYF
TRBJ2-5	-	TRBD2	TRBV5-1	TGCGCCAGCAGCTTGACGGCTAGCGGGAGCCTCGGAGAGACCCAGTACTTC	CASSLTASGSLGETQYF
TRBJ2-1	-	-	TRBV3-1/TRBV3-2	TGTGCCAGCAGCCAAAGTCGAACAACTAGTAGCTATGAGCAGTTCTTC	CASSQSRTTSSYEQFF
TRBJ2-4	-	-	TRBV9	TGTGCCAGCAGCCCCCCCGAGGGGTGGGGAAACATTCAGTACTTC	CASSPPEGWGNIQYF
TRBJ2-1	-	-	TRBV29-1	TGCAGCGTTGTCAGGGAATTGAACAATGAGCAGTTCTTC	CSVVRELNNEQFF
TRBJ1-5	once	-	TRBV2	TGTGCCAGCAGTGAATTGGGAGGGGACAATCAGCCCCAGCATTTT	CASSELGGDNQPQHF
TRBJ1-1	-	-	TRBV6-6	TGTGCCAGCAGCAAGGGACGAAAGAACACTGAAGCTTTCTTT	CASSKGRKNTEAFF
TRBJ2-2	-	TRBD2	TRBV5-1	TGCGCCAGCATGGGGCGGGAGTCGTACACCGGGGAGCTGTTTTTT	CASMGRESYTGELFF
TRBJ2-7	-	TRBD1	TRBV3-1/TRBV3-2	TGTGCCAGCAGCCAAGATGGGGTTCGGACAGGGGGTGTAAGCGAGCAGTACTTC	CASSQDGVRTGGVSEQYF
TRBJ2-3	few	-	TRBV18	TGTGCCAGCTCACCACAGCCCCCAACAGATACGCAGTATTTT	CASSPQPPTDTQYF
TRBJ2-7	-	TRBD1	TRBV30	TGTGCCTGGAGTCGGGACAGGGTGAACGAGCAGTACTTC	CAWSRDRVNEQYF
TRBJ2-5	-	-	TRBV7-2	TGTGCCAGCAGCCCTGGGACTGTGGAGACCCAGTACTTC	CASSPGTVETQYF
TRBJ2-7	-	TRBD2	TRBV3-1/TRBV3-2	TGTGCCAGCAGCCACCAGGGTAGCGGGAGGGGGCGCTACGAGCAGTACTTC	CASSHQGSGRGRYEQYF
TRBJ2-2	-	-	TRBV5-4	TGTGCCAGCAGCTTGTTGGCCGGGAAGAACACCGGGGAGCTGTTTTTT	CASSLLAGKNTGELFF
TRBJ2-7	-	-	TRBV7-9	TGTGCCAGCAGCAAACACGGAACCTACGAGCAGTACTTC	CASSKHGTYEQYF
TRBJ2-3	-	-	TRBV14	TGTGCCAGCAGCCCTTCTAGGGCCTACACAGATACGCAGTATTTT	CASSPSRAYTDTQYF
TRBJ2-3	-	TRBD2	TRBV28	TGTGCCAGCAGGGCGGGAGGGCCCACAGATACGCAGTATTTT	CASRAGGPTDTQYF
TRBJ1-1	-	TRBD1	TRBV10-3	TGTGCCATCAGGAACAGGGGTGCGAACACTGAAGCTTTCTTT	CAIRNRGANTEAFF
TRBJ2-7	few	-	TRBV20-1	TGCAGTGCTAGTAAGACAGGCATCCCCTACGAGCAGTACTTC	CSASKTGIPYEQYF
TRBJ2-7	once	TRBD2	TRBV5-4	TGTGCCAGCAGCGTACTAGCGGGAGGAGTCGCTAGCGACGAGCAGTACTTC	CASSVLAGGVASDEQYF
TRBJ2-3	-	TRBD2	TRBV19	TGTGCCAGTAGAATAGCGGGAGGGCCCACAGATACGCAGTATTTT	CASRIAGGPTDTQYF
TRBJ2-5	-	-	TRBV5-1	TGCGCCAGCAGCTTTCGGGACAACGTGCAAGAGACCCAGTACTTC	CASSFRDNVQETQYF
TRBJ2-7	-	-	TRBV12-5	TGTGCTAGTGGTATACCTTTACGCGAGCAGTACTTC	CASGIPLREQYF
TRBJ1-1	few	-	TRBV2	TGTGCCAGCAGTGGGGAGATTTTCGGAGGAGCTTTCTTT	CASSGEIFGGAFF
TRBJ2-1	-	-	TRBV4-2	TGTGCCAGCAGCCGCGAGCGGGTAGGGAGTGATGAGCAGTTCTTC	CASSRERVGSDEQFF
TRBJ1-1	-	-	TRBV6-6	TGTGCCACCCAGGGGAACACTGAAGCTTTCTTT	CATQGNTEAFF
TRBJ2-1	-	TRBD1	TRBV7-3	TGTGCCAGCAGCACGACCTCAGGGGGCGGTCCGGCCAATGAGCAGTTCTTC	CASSTTSGGGPANEQFF
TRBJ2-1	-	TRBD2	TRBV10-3	TGTGCCATCAGTGAAGTAGCGGGCGGCTCCTACAATGAGCAGTTCTTC	CAISEVAGGSYNEQFF
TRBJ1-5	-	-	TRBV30	TGTGCCTGGAGTCGGGGGGCGGATCAGCCCCAGCATTTT	CAWSRGADQPQHF
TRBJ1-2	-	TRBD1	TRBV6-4	TGTGCCAGCAGTGACTCGTATTATGGACAGGGGTTTGTCTATGGCTACACCTTC	CASSDSYYGQGFVYGYTF
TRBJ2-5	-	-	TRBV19	TGTGCCAGTAGTCCCCGTCTATTTACGGGGCAGGAGACCCAGTACTTC	CASSPRLFTGQETQYF
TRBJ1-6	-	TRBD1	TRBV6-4	TGTGCCAGCAGCGCCGGGACAGGGAATTCACCCCTCCACTTT	CASSAGTGNSPLHF
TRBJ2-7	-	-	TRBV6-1	TGTGCCAGCAGTGAAACAGGGGGGGGGACCTACGAGCAGTACTTC	CASSETGGGTYEQYF
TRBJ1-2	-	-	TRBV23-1	TGCGCCAGCGGATGTGGTGGCGGTACTCACTATGGCTACACCTTC	CASGCGGGTHYGYTF
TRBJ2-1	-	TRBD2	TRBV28	TGTGCCAGCAGTTTAAGGGGAGGGAGCTACAATGAGCAGTTCTTC	CASSLRGGSYNEQFF
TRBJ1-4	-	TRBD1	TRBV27	TGTGCCAGCAGTCTCCGACAGGGATCGGGTGAAAAACTGTTTTTT	CASSLRQGSGEKLFF
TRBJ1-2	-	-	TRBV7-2	TGTGCCAGCAGCTTAGCGATCATGACCTATGGCTACACCTTC	CASSLAIMTYGYTF
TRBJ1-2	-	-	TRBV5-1	TGCGCCAGCACCCCGGGGCAGACCTATGGCTACACCTTC	CASTPGQTYGYTF
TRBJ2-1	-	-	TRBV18	TGTGCCAGCTCACCCCTCGGCGGGACCTACAATGAGCAGTTCTTC	CASSPLGGTYNEQFF
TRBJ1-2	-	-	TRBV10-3	TGTGCCATCAGTGAGAACAGCGGCCCTTCGAATGGCTACACCTTC	CAISENSGPSNGYTF
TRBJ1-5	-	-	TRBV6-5	TGTGCCTCCAACGGGGGGCTGGACAGTCAGCCCCAGCATTTT	CASNGGLDSQPQHF
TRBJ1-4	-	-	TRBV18	TGTGCCAGCTCACCAGGGTTGGACGAAAAACTGTTTTTT	CASSPGLDEKLFF
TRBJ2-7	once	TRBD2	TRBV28	TGTGCCAGCAGACAGACTAGCCACTACGAGCAGTACTTC	CASRQTSHYEQYF
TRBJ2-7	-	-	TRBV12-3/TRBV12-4	TGTGCCAGCAGTTTACAGGCTTCCTACGAGCAGTACTTC	CASSLQASYEQYF